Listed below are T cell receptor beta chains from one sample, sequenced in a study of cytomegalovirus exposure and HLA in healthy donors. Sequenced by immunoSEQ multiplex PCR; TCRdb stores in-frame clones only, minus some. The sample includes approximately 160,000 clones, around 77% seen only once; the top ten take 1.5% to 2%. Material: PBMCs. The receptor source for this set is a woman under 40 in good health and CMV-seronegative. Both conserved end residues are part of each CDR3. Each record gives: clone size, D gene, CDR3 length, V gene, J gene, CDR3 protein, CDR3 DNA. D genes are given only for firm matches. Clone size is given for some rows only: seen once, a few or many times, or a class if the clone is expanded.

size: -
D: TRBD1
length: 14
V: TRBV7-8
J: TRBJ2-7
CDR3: CASSFLGTAYEQYF
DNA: TGTGCCAGCAGCTTTTTAGGGACAGCTTACGAGCAGTACTTC

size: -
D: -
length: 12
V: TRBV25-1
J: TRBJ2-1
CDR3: CASSDSDSSQFF
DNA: TGTGCCAGCAGTGATTCCGACAGTTCACAGTTCTTC

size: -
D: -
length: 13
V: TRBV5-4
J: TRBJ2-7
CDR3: CASSLTGYYEQYF
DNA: TGTGCCAGCAGCCTAACAGGGTACTACGAGCAGTACTTC

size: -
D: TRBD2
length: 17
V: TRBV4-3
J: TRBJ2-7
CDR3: CASSPGLAGGWDYEQYF
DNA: TGCGCCAGCAGCCCCGGTCTAGCGGGAGGATGGGACTACGAGCAGTACTTC

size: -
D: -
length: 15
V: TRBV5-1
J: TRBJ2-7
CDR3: CASSWGGGTTYEQYF
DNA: TGCGCCAGCAGCTGGGGCGGGGGCACCACCTACGAGCAGTACTTC

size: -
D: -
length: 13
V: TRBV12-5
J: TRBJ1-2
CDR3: CASAIGGGYGYTF
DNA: TGTGCTAGTGCCATAGGGGGGGGATATGGCTACACCTTC

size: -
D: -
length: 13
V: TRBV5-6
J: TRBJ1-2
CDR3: CASSRTGPYGYTF
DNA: TGTGCCAGCAGTCGAACAGGACCCTATGGCTACACCTTC

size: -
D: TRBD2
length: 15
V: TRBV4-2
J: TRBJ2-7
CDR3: CASSQDLAGTYEQYF
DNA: TGTGCCAGCAGCCAAGATCTAGCGGGGACCTACGAGCAGTACTTC

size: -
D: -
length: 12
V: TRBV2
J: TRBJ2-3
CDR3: CASSLGGDTQYF
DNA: TGTGCCAGCAGCTTAGGGGGAGATACGCAGTATTTT

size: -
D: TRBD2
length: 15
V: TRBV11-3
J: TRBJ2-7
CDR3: CASSLRLAGAGEQYF
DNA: TGTGCCAGCAGCTTACGGCTAGCGGGAGCGGGTGAGCAGTACTTC

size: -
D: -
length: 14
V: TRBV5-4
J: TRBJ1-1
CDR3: CASSLDAGNTEAFF
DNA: TGTGCCAGCAGCTTGGACGCCGGGAACACTGAAGCTTTCTTT

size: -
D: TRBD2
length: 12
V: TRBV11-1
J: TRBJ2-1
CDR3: CASSVRAGGLIF
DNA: TGTGCCAGCAGCGTACGAGCGGGAGGGCTGATCTTC

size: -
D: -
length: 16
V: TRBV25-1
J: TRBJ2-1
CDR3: CASSEWRGGIYNEQFF
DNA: TGTGCCAGCAGTGAATGGCGCGGAGGGATTTACAATGAGCAGTTCTTC

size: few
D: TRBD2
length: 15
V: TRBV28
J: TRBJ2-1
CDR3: CASSLLAGGDNEQFF
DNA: TGTGCCAGCAGTTTATTAGCGGGAGGGGACAATGAGCAGTTCTTC

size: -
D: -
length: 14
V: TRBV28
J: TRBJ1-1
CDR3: CASSSGGPNTEAFF
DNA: TGTGCCAGCAGTTCCGGAGGGCCGAACACTGAAGCTTTCTTT

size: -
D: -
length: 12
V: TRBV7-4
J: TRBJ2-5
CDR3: CASSPRMETQYF
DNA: TGTGCCAGCAGCCCTAGGATGGAGACCCAGTACTTC

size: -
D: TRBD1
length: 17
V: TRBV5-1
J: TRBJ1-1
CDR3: CASSPMDQGGERTEAFF
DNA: TGCGCCAGCAGCCCCATGGATCAGGGGGGCGAACGCACTGAAGCTTTCTTT

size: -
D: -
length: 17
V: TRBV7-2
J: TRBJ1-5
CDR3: CASSPSYREYSNQPQHF
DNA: TGTGCCAGCAGCCCCAGTTACAGAGAATATAGCAATCAGCCCCAGCATTTT

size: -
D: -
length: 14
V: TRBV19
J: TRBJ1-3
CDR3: CASRLQGSGNTIYF
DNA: TGTGCCAGTAGGCTCCAGGGTAGTGGAAACACCATATATTTT

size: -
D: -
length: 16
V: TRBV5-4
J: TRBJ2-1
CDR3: CASSPPSGTTYNEQFF
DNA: TGTGCCAGCAGCCCCCCCAGCGGAACTACCTACAATGAGCAGTTCTTC

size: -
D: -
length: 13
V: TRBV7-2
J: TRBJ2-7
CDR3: CASSLGPSSPQYF
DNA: TGTGCCAGCAGCTTAGGTCCCTCTAGCCCGCAGTACTTC

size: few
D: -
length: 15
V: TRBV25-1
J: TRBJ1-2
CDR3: CASSIRRSDPYGYPF
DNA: TGTGCCAGCAGTATCCGGAGGTCCGACCCCTATGGCTACCCCTTC

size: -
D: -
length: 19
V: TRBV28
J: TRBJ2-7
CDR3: CASSFPITVSSGHSYEQYF
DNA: TGTGCCAGCAGTTTCCCCATCACAGTCTCCTCTGGACACTCCTACGAGCAGTACTTC

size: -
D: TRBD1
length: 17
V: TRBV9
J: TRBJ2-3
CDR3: CASSVVFGTGGTDTQYF
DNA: TGTGCCAGCAGCGTAGTATTCGGGACAGGGGGCACAGATACGCAGTATTTT

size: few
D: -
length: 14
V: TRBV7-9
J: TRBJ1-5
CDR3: CASSLSGPNQPQHF
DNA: TGTGCCAGCAGCTTATCAGGGCCTAATCAGCCCCAGCATTTT

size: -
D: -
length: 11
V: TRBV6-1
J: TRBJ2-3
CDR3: CASIHTDTQYF
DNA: TGTGCCAGCATCCACACAGATACGCAGTATTTT

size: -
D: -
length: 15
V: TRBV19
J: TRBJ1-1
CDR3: CASSIEGTGLTEAFF
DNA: TGTGCCAGTAGTATAGAAGGAACAGGGTTAACTGAAGCTTTCTTT

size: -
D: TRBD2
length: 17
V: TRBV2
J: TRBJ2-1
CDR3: CASSEAPSSGFYNEQFF
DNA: TGTGCCAGCAGTGAAGCTCCATCTAGCGGGTTCTACAATGAGCAGTTCTTC

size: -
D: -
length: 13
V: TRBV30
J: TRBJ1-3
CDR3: CAWSRDSGNTIYF
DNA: TGTGCCTGGAGTCGGGACTCTGGAAACACCATATATTTT

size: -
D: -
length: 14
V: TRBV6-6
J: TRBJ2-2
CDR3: CASSLDRNTGELFF
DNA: TGTGCCAGCAGCCTCGACAGGAACACCGGGGAGCTGTTTTTT

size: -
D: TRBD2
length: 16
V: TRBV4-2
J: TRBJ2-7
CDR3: CASSQEASGSFYEQYF
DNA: TGTGCCAGCAGCCAAGAGGCTAGCGGGAGCTTTTACGAGCAGTACTTC

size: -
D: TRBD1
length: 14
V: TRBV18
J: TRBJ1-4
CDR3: CASTYGTGVEKLFF
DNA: TGTGCCAGCACATACGGGACAGGGGTTGAAAAACTGTTTTTT

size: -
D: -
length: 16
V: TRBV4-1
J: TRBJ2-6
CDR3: CASSQDTGSGANVLTF
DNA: TGCGCCAGCAGCCAAGATACCGGGTCTGGGGCCAACGTCCTGACTTTC

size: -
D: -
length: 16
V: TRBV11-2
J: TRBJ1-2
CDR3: CASSLVVSGPSYGYTF
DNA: TGTGCCAGCAGCTTAGTAGTCTCAGGGCCCTCCTATGGCTACACCTTC

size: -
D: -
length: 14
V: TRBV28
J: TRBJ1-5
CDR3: CASSLGGRNQPQHF
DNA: TGTGCCAGCAGTTTAGGGGGCCGAAACCAGCCCCAGCATTTT

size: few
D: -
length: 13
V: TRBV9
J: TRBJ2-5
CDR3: CASSVYGRETQYF
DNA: TGTGCCAGCAGCGTATATGGCAGGGAGACCCAGTACTTC

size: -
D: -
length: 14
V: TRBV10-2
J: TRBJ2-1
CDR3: CASSWVGGLGGQFF
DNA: TGCGCCAGCAGTTGGGTGGGGGGGCTCGGTGGGCAGTTCTTC

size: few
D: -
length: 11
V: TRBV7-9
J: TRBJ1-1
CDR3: CASSLNSEAFF
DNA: TGTGCCAGCAGCTTAAACAGTGAAGCTTTCTTT

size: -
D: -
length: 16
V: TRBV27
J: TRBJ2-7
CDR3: CASGVWGGAPSYEQYF
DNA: TGTGCCAGCGGCGTCTGGGGGGGGGCTCCCTCCTACGAGCAGTACTTC

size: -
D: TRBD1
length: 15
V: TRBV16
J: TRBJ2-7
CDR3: CASSQPGQGDLEQYF
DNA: TGTGCCAGCAGCCAACCGGGACAGGGGGACCTGGAGCAGTACTTC

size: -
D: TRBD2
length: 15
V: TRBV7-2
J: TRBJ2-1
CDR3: CASSLGGSLANEQFF
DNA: TGTGCCAGCAGCTTAGGCGGGAGCTTGGCCAATGAGCAGTTCTTC

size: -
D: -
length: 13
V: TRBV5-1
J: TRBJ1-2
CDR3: CASSLGREYGYTF
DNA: TGCGCCAGCAGCTTGGGCCGCGAATATGGCTACACCTTC

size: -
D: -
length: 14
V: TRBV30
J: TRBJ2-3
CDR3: CAWRREGGPHTQYF
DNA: TGTGCCTGGAGAAGGGAGGGGGGCCCCCATACGCAGTATTTT

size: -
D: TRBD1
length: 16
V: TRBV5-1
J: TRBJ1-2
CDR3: CASSLGGRGPDYGYTF
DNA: TGCGCCAGCAGCTTGGGCGGCAGGGGGCCAGACTATGGCTACACCTTC

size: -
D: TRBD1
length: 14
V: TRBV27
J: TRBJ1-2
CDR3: CASSLRGTGSVYTF
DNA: TGTGCCAGCAGTTTACGAGGGACAGGGAGCGTTTACACCTTC

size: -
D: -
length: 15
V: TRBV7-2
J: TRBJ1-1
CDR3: CASSPILGPTGEAFF
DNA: TGTGCCAGCAGCCCTATTCTGGGGCCAACGGGTGAAGCTTTCTTT